This is a list of T cell receptor beta chains from one sample in a study of early T cells in non-severe SARS-CoV-2 infection. TCRdb processed the 5' RACE reads anew with MiXCR; each CDR3 protein has one entry. The table records about 80,000 distinct CDR3 sequences, approximately 12% of them present only once. The sequenced sample was whole blood. The receptors come from an adult who was a healthcare worker with PCR-confirmed SARS-CoV-2 infection or an uninfected control (not recorded which). The CDR3 runs from the conserved cysteine through the conserved F or W. The D gene is left open where the match is weak. The listing skips clone size in some rows; elsewhere it reads once, few, many or a size class.

J gene	clone size	D gene	V gene	CDR3 DNA	CDR3 protein
TRBJ2-3	-	TRBD2	TRBV9	TGTGCCAGCAGCGTAGCTACTAGCGGTTACACAGATACGCAGTATTTT	CASSVATSGYTDTQYF
TRBJ2-3	-	TRBD2	TRBV12-3/TRBV12-4	TGTGCCAGCAGCGGGGGGACTAGCGAGTACACAGATACGCAGTCTTTT	CASSGGTSEYTDTQSF
TRBJ2-1	few	-	TRBV9	TGTGCCAGCAGCGTAGAGGAACTTGGATTCAATGAGCAGTTCTTC	CASSVEELGFNEQFF
TRBJ2-3	many	-	TRBV3-1	TGTGCCAGCAGCCCCGAGGTAGGGTCAGATACGCAGTATTTT	CASSPEVGSDTQYF
TRBJ1-2	many	-	TRBV7-8	TGTGCCAGCAGCTCGACGAAAGGGGGCTATGGCTACACCTTC	CASSSTKGGYGYTF
TRBJ2-1	-	-	TRBV29-1	TGCAGCGTTGGGGACTCCTACAATGAGCAGTTCTTC	CSVGDSYNEQFF
TRBJ1-1	-	-	TRBV29-1	TGCAGCCCGTTGCAGGAAGGGGGTGAAGCTTTCTTT	CSPLQEGGEAFF
TRBJ1-5	many	-	TRBV18	TGTGCCAGCTCACTTACCCCGGTCAAGCCACAAGGCAATCAGCCCCAGCATTTT	CASSLTPVKPQGNQPQHF
TRBJ2-2	few	-	TRBV3-1	TGTGCCAGCAGCCAACGGAACGGGGAGCTGTTTTTT	CASSQRNGELFF
TRBJ1-1	many	-	TRBV20-1	TGCAGTGCTAGAGTACAGGGTACTGAAGCTTTCTTT	CSARVQGTEAFF
TRBJ2-7	-	-	TRBV18	TGTGCCAGCTCACCACTTCGGGACTCCTACGAGCAGTACTTC	CASSPLRDSYEQYF
TRBJ2-3	many	-	TRBV28	TGTGCCAGCAGCCCCGTAGGGCTGAGCACAGATACGCAGTATTTT	CASSPVGLSTDTQYF
TRBJ2-7	-	-	TRBV12-3/TRBV12-4	TGTGCCAGCAGTTTCCGGAGGGGGGGGCGAGCCACCTACGAGCAGTACTTC	CASSFRRGGRATYEQYF
TRBJ2-3	many	TRBD2	TRBV7-2	TGTGCCAGCAGCTTAGACCAGCGGGGCTTCGATACGCAGTATTTT	CASSLDQRGFDTQYF
TRBJ2-6	few	TRBD1	TRBV20-1	TGCAGTGCTAGGGGACAGGGGGCACCCTCTGGGGCCAACGTCCTGACTTTC	CSARGQGAPSGANVLTF
TRBJ2-2	-	-	TRBV13	TGTGCCAGCAGCTACTACACCGGGGAGCTGTTTTTT	CASSYYTGELFF
TRBJ2-2	many	-	TRBV7-2	TGTGCCAGCAGCTTTAAGGGGCGTGACACCGGGGAGCTGTTTTTT	CASSFKGRDTGELFF
TRBJ2-1	-	-	TRBV15	TGTGCCACCAGCAGAGATGGGAACAATGAGCAGTTCTTC	CATSRDGNNEQFF
TRBJ1-4	-	TRBD1	TRBV11-2	TGTGCCAGCAGCCGAACAGGGGGCACTAATGAAAAACTGTTTTTT	CASSRTGGTNEKLFF
TRBJ1-3	many	TRBD1	TRBV15	TGTGCCACCACCGGGCAGGGGGACTCTGGAAACACCATATATTTT	CATTGQGDSGNTIYF
TRBJ2-1	many	TRBD2	TRBV2	TGTGCCAGCGGGTCCGGGACTAGTTCCTACAATGAGCAGTTCTTC	CASGSGTSSYNEQFF
TRBJ2-5	-	-	TRBV18	TGTGCCAGCTCACCAGAAGGGAAGACCCAGTACTTC	CASSPEGKTQYF
TRBJ2-6	few	TRBD1	TRBV19	TGTGCCAGTAGTCCGGGACAGGGGTCCTCTGGGGCCAACGTCCTGACTTTC	CASSPGQGSSGANVLTF
TRBJ2-3	few	-	TRBV5-1	TGCGCCAGCAGCACCCACCCCCCCGTGGGCACAGATACGCAGTATTTT	CASSTHPPVGTDTQYF
TRBJ1-3	-	-	TRBV12-3/TRBV12-4	TGTGCCAGCAGTGGGACATCTGGAAACACCATATATTTT	CASSGTSGNTIYF
TRBJ2-1	many	TRBD1	TRBV10-1	TGCGCCAGCAGTGACCCTCAGGGACAGGACAATGAGCAGTTCTTC	CASSDPQGQDNEQFF
TRBJ2-5	few	TRBD1	TRBV5-1	TGCGCCAGCAGCTTGGAGGCCAGGACAGGTTCGGAGACCCAGTACTTC	CASSLEARTGSETQYF
TRBJ1-2	many	-	TRBV12-3/TRBV12-4	TGTGCCAGCAGTAAGGACCCCCTTCCTCACTATGGCTACACCTTC	CASSKDPLPHYGYTF
TRBJ2-7	many	-	TRBV5-4	TGTGCCAGCAGCGCGGGACAAATTTACGAGCAGTACTTC	CASSAGQIYEQYF
TRBJ2-4	few	TRBD2	TRBV11-2	TGTGCCAGCAGCAGCCTTCTGTCGGGACTAGGAATAAACATTCAGTACTTC	CASSSLLSGLGINIQYF
TRBJ2-7	-	TRBD1	TRBV28	TGTGCCAGCAATACAGGGGGCTACGAGCAGTACTTC	CASNTGGYEQYF
TRBJ1-2	few	TRBD1	TRBV5-3	TGTGCCAGAAGCGTGGGACAGGGTAACTATGGCTACACCTTC	CARSVGQGNYGYTF
TRBJ2-5	many	-	TRBV7-2	TGTGCCAGCAGCTCCGACAGGTATCAAGAGACCCAGTACTTC	CASSSDRYQETQYF
TRBJ2-7	few	-	TRBV29-1	TGCAGCGTTGCGGCTAGCGCTCTCTACGAGCAGTACTTC	CSVAASALYEQYF
TRBJ1-1	few	TRBD1	TRBV18	TGTGCCAGCTCATCCACAGGGGCTTCTGAAGCTTTCTTT	CASSSTGASEAFF
TRBJ2-3	-	-	TRBV2	TGTGCCAGCAGTGTTCGGGGTCGCACAGATACGCAGTATTTT	CASSVRGRTDTQYF
TRBJ1-1	few	-	TRBV20-1	TGCAGTGCACCGAGGGGGAACACTGAAGCTTTCTTT	CSAPRGNTEAFF
TRBJ1-6	-	-	TRBV28	TGTGCCAGCAGTTTAAACGGCTATAATTCACCCCTCCACTTT	CASSLNGYNSPLHF
TRBJ1-2	many	TRBD1	TRBV18	TGTGCCAGCTCCCAATCGGGACAGGGGGCTGATGGCTACACCTTC	CASSQSGQGADGYTF
TRBJ1-6	few	-	TRBV3-1	TGTGCCAGCAGGTTCGACGGGGGCAATTCACCCCTCCACTTT	CASRFDGGNSPLHF